This T cell receptor (beta chain) comes out of a study of shared clonotypes between healthy human individuals. Naive CD8 cells lacked CD45RO and underwent positive selection for CCR7, leaving out terminally differentiated effector memory CD45RA+ cells. Here immunoSEQ multiplex PCR was the method, and the copy in TCRdb shows in-frame clones only, minus some. The sample yields 630,000 or so clones, more than 95% seen once. The clonotype was recovered from a man aged 25 to 40 in good health. The sequenced material came from naive CD8+ T cells sorted from blood.

The CDR3 protein is CASSSRQENYGYTF. DNA for the CDR3: TGTGCCAGCAGCTCACGACAGGAGAACTATGGCTACACCTTC. The V call is TRBV5-4, the J call TRBJ1-2; D is perhaps TRBD1 (6 bases). Trimming took 3 bases from V and 2 from J, leaving 11 bases between them. The germline V gene has CDR1 SGHNT and CDR2 YYREEE (reference sequence). The CDR3 length is 14 residues.